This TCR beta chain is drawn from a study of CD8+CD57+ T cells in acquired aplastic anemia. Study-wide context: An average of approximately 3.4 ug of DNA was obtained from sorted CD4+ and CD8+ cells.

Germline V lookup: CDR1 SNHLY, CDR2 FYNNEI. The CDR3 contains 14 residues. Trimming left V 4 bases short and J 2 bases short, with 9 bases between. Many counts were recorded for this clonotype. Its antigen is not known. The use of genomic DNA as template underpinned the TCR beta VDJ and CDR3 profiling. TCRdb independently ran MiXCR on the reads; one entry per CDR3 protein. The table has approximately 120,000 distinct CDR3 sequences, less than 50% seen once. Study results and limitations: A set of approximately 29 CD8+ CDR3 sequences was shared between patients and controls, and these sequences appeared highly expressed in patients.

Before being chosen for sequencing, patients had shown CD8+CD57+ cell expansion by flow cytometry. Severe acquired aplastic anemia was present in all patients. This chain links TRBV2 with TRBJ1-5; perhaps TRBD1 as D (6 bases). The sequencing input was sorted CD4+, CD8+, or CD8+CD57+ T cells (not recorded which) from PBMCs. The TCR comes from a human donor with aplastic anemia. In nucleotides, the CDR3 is TGTGCCAGCAGTGCTCGGACAGGCAATCAGCCCCAGCATTTT. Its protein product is CASSARTGNQPQHF.